One and the same sample provided the 28 T cell receptor beta chains below, sequenced in a study of CD8+ T cells in alopecia areata (dated by TCRdb to the late 2010s). The method behind the library was the immunoSEQ multiplex PCR assay. RNA was extracted from all samples and reverse transcribed into cDNA, which served as template for TCR sequencing. The immuneACCESS repertoire file appears here via TCRdb, limited to in-frame rearrangements. These files lack a portion of the clones; in checked studies, under half of the deficit traces to unresolved V genes, and the cause of the others is not known. Within this sample are 250,000 to 300,000 clones, with over 45% of them counted one time only. In total, the top ten clones hold less than 2% of the sample. The time point label, read with the paper, signifies: 24 weeks on oral tofacitinib. In the paper's terms, the treatment or condition label means: oral pan-JAK inhibitor, 5-10 mg twice daily.

The sample in question was CD4+ T cells sorted from blood, obtained at week 24, from a patient treated with tofacitinib. Every receptor here comes from a human donor with alopecia areata.

As DNA, the CDR3 is TGCGCCAGCAGCCAAGATTTTACAGCATACTATGGCTACACCTTC. Translation: CASSQDFTAYYGYTF. The chain combines TRBV4-3 with TRBJ1-2; no clear D gene. V gave up 0 bases and J gave up 3 bases, with 11 bases separating them. There are 15 residues in the CDR3. The germline gives CDR1 LGHNA, CDR2 YSLEER.

Comments on this clone: Other DNA variants within this sample encode the same CDR3. The chain joins TRBV29-1 to TRBJ2-1, with unresolved D. Trimming pared 2 bases from V and 3 bases from J, leaving 8 bases between. Per germline, CDR1 SQVTM and CDR2 ANQGSEA. CDR3 length: 13 amino acids. The CDR3 here is CSVESGSYNEQFF. The DNA of the CDR3 is TGCAGCGTTGAATCGGGCAGCTACAATGAGCAGTTCTTC.

This chain joins TRBV2 and TRBJ2-2; 9 bases match TRBD2. There are 15 residues in the CDR3. CDR1 and CDR2 from the germline V gene are SNHLY and FYNNEI. J lost 2 bases, V lost 7 bases, and 5 bases had no gene match. The CDR3 bases are TGTGCCAGCACTGAGCGGGGGGCAAACACCGGGGAGCTGTTTTTT. Translating it yields CASTERGANTGELFF.

The sample holds a few counts of this clone. V is TRBV7-9 and J is TRBJ1-4; 10 nucleotides align to TRBD1. There are 14 residues in the CDR3. The junction had 1 base not matched to a gene; V was cut back by 3 bases and J by 6 bases. Germline V gene sequence: CDR1 SEHNR, CDR2 FQNEAQ (reference sequence). CDR3 DNA sequence: TGTGCCAGCAGCTTCGGGACAGGGGATGAAAAACTGTTTTTT. Its protein is CASSFGTGDEKLFF.

This chain links TRBV6-6 with TRBJ2-1; D is perhaps TRBD1 or TRBD2 (6 bases each). This CDR3 spans 13 amino acids. The V gene's germline CDR1 is MNHNY and CDR2 SVGAGI (reference sequence). V shed 5 bases and J shed 8 bases, with 13 bases lying between them. The CDR3 loop is CASSLWGADEQFF. DNA of the CDR3: TGTGCCAGCAGTCTTTGGGGGGCCGATGAGCAGTTCTTC.

The gene calls are TRBV5-4 and TRBJ1-1; D gene ambiguous. The CDR3 is made up of 13 amino acids. In germline, CDR1 is SGHNT, CDR2 YYREEE (reference sequence). V was cut by 4 bases and J by 1 base, with 8 bases left in between. The CDR3 nucleotides are TGTGCCAGCAGCCTGGCGACGAACACTGAAGCTTTCTTT. This sequence encodes CASSLATNTEAFF.

This clone was detected a few times. The gene calls are TRBV5-1 and TRBJ2-5; 11 bases map to TRBD2. After removal of 4 bases from V and 1 base from J, the junction contained 12 bases not matched to a gene. The V gene's germline CDR1 is SGHRS and CDR2 YFSETQ. The CDR3 sequence is 18 residues long. CDR3 residues: CASSPIKRTSGFQETQYF. The CDR3 nucleotides read TGCGCCAGCAGCCCCATCAAACGGACTAGCGGGTTCCAAGAGACCCAGTACTTC.

V and J are TRBV29-1 and TRBJ1-2; tentatively, D is TRBD1 (6 bases). The CDR3 covers 12 residues. In germline, CDR1 is SQVTM, CDR2 ANQGSEA. Trimming removed 4 bases from V and 4 bases from J, with 10 bases in between. The DNA of the CDR3 is TGCAGCGTTGTGCAGGGGTCCTATGGCTACACCTTC. Translated, it gives CSVVQGSYGYTF.

This clone was counted only a few times. The rearrangement joins TRBV18 to TRBJ2-1, with D tentatively TRBD1 (6 bases). Germline V gene lookup returns CDR1 KGHSH and CDR2 LQKENI. This CDR3 has 14 amino acids. V lost 4 bases and J 6 bases, leaving 13 bases between the germline ends. The CDR3, as DNA: TGTGCCAGCTCACACAGGGATCGGGTCAATGAGCAGTTCTTC. Protein sequence: CASSHRDRVNEQFF.

The rearrangement links TRBV29-1 to TRBJ1-1; D is unclear. The germline V gene encodes CDR1 SQVTM and CDR2 ANQGSEA. Trimming took 4 bases from V and 4 from J, leaving 10 bases between them. The CDR3 is made up of 12 amino acids. CDR3 sequence: CSVVPAGTEAFF. The CDR3, as DNA: TGCAGCGTTGTACCTGCGGGCACTGAAGCTTTCTTT.

The chain carries TRBV7-2 and TRBJ1-1; D may be TRBD1 (6 bases). Trimming pared 1 base from V and 7 bases from J, leaving 13 bases between. CDR3 length equals 14 residues. Germline V gene sequence: CDR1 SGHTA, CDR2 FQGNSA. The CDR3 here is CASSLGQERSEAFF. The CDR3 bases are TGTGCCAGCAGCTTAGGACAGGAAAGGAGTGAAGCTTTCTTT.

The CDR3: CASSPRATLGYGYTF. The DNA for the CDR3 is TGTGCCAGCAGCCCCCGGGCCACCTTAGGCTATGGCTACACCTTC. This sequence joins TRBV4-2 and TRBJ1-2, with D hard to call. This CDR3 is 15 amino acids long. Trimming pared 4 bases from V and 4 bases from J, leaving 16 bases between. Germline-derived CDR1 and CDR2 are LGHNA and YNFKEQ.

The genes are TRBV2 and TRBJ2-3; 11 bases are shared with TRBD2. The trim removed 6 bases at V and 5 bases at J, leaving 7 bases unmatched. There are 15 residues in the CDR3. Germline values: CDR1 SNHLY, CDR2 FYNNEI. As DNA, the CDR3 is TGTGCCAGCAGGCTGACTAGCGGGGTCGTAGATACGCAGTATTTT. It specifies CASRLTSGVVDTQYF.

The gene calls are TRBV29-1 and TRBJ1-2; 11 nucleotides agree with TRBD1. Germline assignment: CDR1 SQVTM and CDR2 ANQGSEA. CDR3 length: 17 amino acids. The V gene end was trimmed by 6 bases and the J gene end by 2 bases; junction bases not matched to a gene: 14. This CDR3 is CSVHGQGAGRVNYGYTF. CDR3 bases: TGCAGCGTCCACGGACAGGGGGCCGGAAGGGTCAACTATGGCTACACCTTC. Complete variable domain (other parts from reference TRBV29-1 and TRBJ1-2): SAVISQKPSRDICQRGTSLTIQCQVDSQVTMMFWYRQQPGQSLTLIATANQGSEATYESGFVIDKFPISRPNLTFSTLTVSNMSPEDSSIYLCSVHGQGAGRVNYGYTFGSGTRLTVV.

This chain links TRBV2 with TRBJ2-3, with TRBD1 as a possible D gene (7 bases). Trimming removed 3 bases from V and 5 bases from J, with 12 bases in between. Germline V gives CDR1 SNHLY, CDR2 FYNNEI. The CDR3 sequence is 14 residues long. CDR3 sequence: CASSDQGGLDTQYF. As DNA, the CDR3 is TGTGCCAGCAGTGACCAGGGGGGATTAGATACGCAGTATTTT.

This clone was found a few times. This chain connects TRBV21-1 to TRBJ1-2; the table's D call TRBD1 went unverified against the DNA. TRBV21-1 counts as a pseudogene. The CDR3 sequence is 14 residues long. The CDR3 reads CASSKGQGARGYTF. The CDR3 DNA follows: TGTGCCAGCAGCAAAGGACAGGGGGCCCGTGGCTACACCTTC.

The chain joins TRBV4-1 to TRBJ1-4; D unresolved. Per germline, CDR1 MGHRA and CDR2 YSYEKL. This CDR3 is built from 17 residues. V lost 1 base to trimming and J lost 3 bases, with 15 bases between them. CDR3 sequence: CASSQVGRRKANEKLFF. In nucleotides, the CDR3 is TGCGCCAGCAGCCAAGTGGGCAGGAGGAAGGCTAATGAAAAACTGTTTTTT.

The rearrangement joins TRBV25-1 to TRBJ2-5; possibly TRBD1 for D (6 bases). With 6 bases removed from V and 1 base from J, the gap between germline ends came to 12 bases. This CDR3 is built from 14 residues. Per the germline V gene, CDR1 is MGHDK and CDR2 is SYGVNS. CDR3 DNA sequence: TGTGCCAGCAGAGACAGGTCGGGCCAAGAGACCCAGTACTTC. It codes for CASRDRSGQETQYF. Combining the CDR3 with reference TRBV25-1 and TRBJ2-5 gives the whole variable domain EADIYQTPRYLVIGTGKKITLECSQTMGHDKMYWYQQDPGMELHLIHYSYGVNSTEKGDLSSESTVSRIRTEHFPLTLESARPSHTSQYLCASRDRSGQETQYFGPGTRLLVL.

This clone was observed a few times. The genes are TRBV28 and TRBJ1-3; D unclear. Deletions cut 1 base from V and 0 bases from J, with 10 bases between. CDR3 length: 16 residues. Germline lookup yields CDR1 MDHEN and CDR2 SYDVKM. This CDR3 reads CASSLFGSLSGNTIYF. In nucleotides, the CDR3 is TGTGCCAGCAGTTTATTTGGGTCGCTCTCTGGAAACACCATATATTTT.

This clone came up a few times. This chain uses TRBV10-3 with TRBJ1-1, with D unresolved. The germline V and J ends were trimmed by 10 bases and 2 bases, with 8 bases remaining between them. CDR1 and CDR2 from the germline V gene are ENHRY and SYGVKD. The CDR3 runs to 11 residues. In DNA, the CDR3 is TGTGCCACCGCGGGAAACACTGAAGCTTTCTTT. The encoded protein is CATAGNTEAFF.

On this clone: A much bigger clone sits one base away, suggesting this may be a read error. Other DNA variants within this sample encode the same CDR3. The V gene is TRBV5-6, the J gene TRBJ2-7, with D hard to call. Per the germline V gene, CDR1 is SGHDT and CDR2 is YYEEEE. V lost 2 bases, J lost 6 bases, and 6 bases lay in between. The CDR3 covers 11 residues. The CDR3 DNA follows: TGTGCCAGCAGCTTAGTAGGCGAGCAGTACTTC. It codes for CASSLVGEQYF.

V usage is TRBV30 and J usage is TRBJ1-2; 9 bases line up with TRBD1. V trimming: 8 bases; J trimming: 4 bases; junction bases outside the gene matches: 8. The CDR3 loop spans 13 amino acids. The germline CDR1 and CDR2 sequences are GTSNPN and SVGIG (reference sequence). For the CDR3, the DNA is TGTGCCGGGATGGCGGGACAGGGCTATGGCTACACCTTC. Translation gives CAGMAGQGYGYTF.

The chain carries TRBV6-4 and TRBJ1-6; tentative D call: TRBD1 (6 bases). Trimming stripped 6 bases from V and 9 bases from J, with 12 bases between. This CDR3 is built from 13 residues. Germline loops: CDR1 MRHNA, CDR2 SNTAGT. The CDR3 reads CASSSGGLSPLHF. CDR3 nucleotide sequence: TGTGCCAGCAGCTCGGGGGGGCTTTCACCCCTCCACTTT.

The genes are TRBV4-1 and TRBJ2-4; D is undetermined. The V gene lost 0 bases and the J gene lost 8 bases, with 8 bases spanning the gap. CDR3 size: 13 residues. The germline CDR1 and CDR2 sequences are MGHRA and YSYEKL. In DNA form, the CDR3 reads TGCGCCAGCAGCCAAGATAAGCAGGACATTCAGTACTTC. Translating gives CASSQDKQDIQYF.

The V gene is TRBV28, the J gene TRBJ1-6; TRBD1 is a possible D gene (5 bases). With 5 bases removed from V and 9 bases from J, the gap between germline ends came to 14 bases. The CDR3 is made up of 14 amino acids. Germline CDR1 is MDHEN and CDR2 is SYDVKM. CDR3 nucleotide sequence: TGTGCCAGCAGTCAGAGGGGAGTTATTTCACCCCTCCACTTT. Its protein product is CASSQRGVISPLHF.

This chain links TRBV4-3 with TRBJ1-2; D is unresolved. CDR3 length: 16 amino acids. Germline loops: CDR1 LGHNA, CDR2 YSLEER. The germline V and J ends were trimmed by 0 bases and 2 bases, with 13 bases remaining between them. As DNA, the CDR3 is TGCGCCAGCAGCCAAGATGCCCCACCTGTGAACTATGGCTACACCTTC. This sequence encodes CASSQDAPPVNYGYTF.

This clone occurred a few times. The junction differs from germline at one of its ends, possibly a read error. This chain connects TRBV7-7 to TRBJ1-3; no clear D gene. The CDR3 runs 12 residues. Germline lookup yields CDR1 SSHAT and CDR2 FNYEAQ (reference sequence). CDR3 in amino acids: CASSPGPDTIYF. In nucleotides, the CDR3 is TGTGCTAGCAGCCCAGGCCCTGACACCATATATTTT. The complete variable domain, with remaining parts taken from reference TRBV7-7 and TRBJ1-3, reads GAGVSQSPRYKVTKRGQDVTLRCDPISSHATLYWYQQALGQGPEFLTYFNYEAQPDKSGLPSDRFSAERPEGSISTLTIQRTEQRDSAMYRCASSPGPDTIYFGEGSWLTVV.

This clone was observed a few times. This chain joins TRBV9 and TRBJ2-1, with 10 bases identical to TRBD1. CDR3 size: 16 residues. Unmatched junction bases numbered 6, after V lost 0 bases and J lost 6 bases. Germline CDR1 and CDR2: SGDLS and YYNGEE. This CDR3 reads CASSVEAGQGVNEQFF. The CDR3 bases are TGTGCCAGCAGCGTAGAGGCAGGACAGGGGGTCAATGAGCAGTTCTTC.